This TCR beta chain stems from a study of blood T cell repertoires in COVID-19. Turning to the study itself: Spain, Italy and the United States supplied samples that represented acute and convalescent COVID-19. The cDNA or gDNA used as material had been derived from T cells, B-cell-depleted T cells, or PBMCs.

CDR3 length equals 15 residues. Germline lookup yields CDR1 PRHDT and CDR2 FYEKMQ (reference sequence). With V trimmed by 6 bases and J by 4 bases, 7 bases remained unmatched. Authors' data handling: Amplifying reference gene primers gave estimates of nucleated cell counts. Produced via immunoSEQ multiplex PCR; TCRdb's table is partial and in-frame only. The V and J calls and clone size were taken over from that table, and D and trimming were inferred from the DNA. Seen here are around 700,000 clones, approximately 90% observed once, and the top ten hold 0.2% to 0.3%. V and J are TRBV13 and TRBJ2-7; 12 bases fit TRBD2. This TCR was recovered from a woman between 18 and 29 years old with acute or convalescent COVID-19. Sequencing used peripheral blood. CDR3 DNA: TGTGCCAGCAGTCAGTTCGGACTAGCGGGGTACGAGCAGTACTTC. This sequence encodes CASSQFGLAGYEQYF. Full variable domain (remainder filled in from reference TRBV13 and TRBJ2-7): AAGVIQSPRHLIKEKRETATLKCYPIPRHDTVYWYQQGPGQDPQFLISFYEKMQSDKGSIPDRFSAQQFSDYHSELNMSSLELGDSALYFCASSQFGLAGYEQYFGPGTRLTVT.